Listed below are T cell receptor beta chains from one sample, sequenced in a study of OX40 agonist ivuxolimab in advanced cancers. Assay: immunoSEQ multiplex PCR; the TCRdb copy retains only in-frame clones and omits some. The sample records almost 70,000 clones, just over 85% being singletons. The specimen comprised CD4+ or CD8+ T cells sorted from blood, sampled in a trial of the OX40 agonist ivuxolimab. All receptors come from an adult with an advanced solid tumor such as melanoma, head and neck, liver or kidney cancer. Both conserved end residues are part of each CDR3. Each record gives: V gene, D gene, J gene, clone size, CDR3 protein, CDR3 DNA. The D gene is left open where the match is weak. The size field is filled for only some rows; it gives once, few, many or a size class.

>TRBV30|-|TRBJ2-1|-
CAWSGDSYNEQFF
TGTGCCTGGAGTGGGGACTCCTACAATGAGCAGTTCTTC
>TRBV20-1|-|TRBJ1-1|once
CSASGVAFF
TGCAGTGCTTCCGGGGTAGCTTTCTTT
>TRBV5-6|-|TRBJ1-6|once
CASSARARHRNSPLHF
TGTGCCAGCAGCGCGCGGGCGAGGCACCGAAATTCACCCCTCCACTTT
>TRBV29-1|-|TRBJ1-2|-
CSVDGVVYGYTF
TGCAGCGTTGATGGGGTTGTCTATGGCTACACCTTC
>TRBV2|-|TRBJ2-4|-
CASKGQINAGQRYF
TGTGCCAGCAAGGGTCAAATTAACGCCGGACAGAGGTACTTC
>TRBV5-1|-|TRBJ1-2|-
CASSGSGSLNYGYTF
TGCGCCAGCAGCGGGTCAGGGTCCCTTAACTATGGCTACACCTTC
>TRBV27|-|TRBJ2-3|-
CASRDASTDTQYF
TGTGCCAGCAGAGACGCTAGCACAGATACGCAGTATTTT
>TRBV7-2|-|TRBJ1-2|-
CASSQDRSQGYTF
TGTGCCAGCAGCCAAGACAGGTCTCAGGGCTACACCTTC
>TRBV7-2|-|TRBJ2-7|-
CASSSVAPSYEQYF
TGTGCCAGCAGCTCCGTAGCGCCCTCCTACGAGCAGTACTTC
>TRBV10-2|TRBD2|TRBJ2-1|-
CASSENGGVYNEQFF
TGCGCCAGCAGTGAGAACGGGGGGGTATACAATGAGCAGTTCTTC
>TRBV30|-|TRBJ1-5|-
CAWSEGYSNQPQHF
TGTGCCTGGAGTGAGGGGTATAGCAATCAGCCCCAGCATTTT
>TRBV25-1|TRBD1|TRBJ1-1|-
CASSGDGQGASEAFF
TGTGCCAGCAGTGGGGACGGACAGGGAGCTTCTGAAGCTTTCTTT
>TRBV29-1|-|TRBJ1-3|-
CSVGGRSSGNTIYF
TGCAGCGTTGGAGGCCGCTCCTCTGGAAACACCATATATTTT
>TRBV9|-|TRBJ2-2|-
CASSAGQPSIGELFF
TGTGCCAGCAGCGCTGGACAGCCCAGTATCGGGGAGCTGTTTTTT
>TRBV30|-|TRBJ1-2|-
CAWDGYTF
TGTGCCTGGGATGGCTACACCTTC
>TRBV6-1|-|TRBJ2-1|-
CASSTGYNEQFF
TGTGCCAGCAGTACGGGATACAATGAGCAGTTCTTC
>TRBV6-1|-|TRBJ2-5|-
CASSKIWGAQETQYF
TGTGCCAGCTCCAAAATCTGGGGCGCCCAAGAGACCCAGTACTTC
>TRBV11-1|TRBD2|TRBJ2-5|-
CASSPGTRETQYF
TGTGCCAGCAGCCCAGGGACTAGGGAGACCCAGTACTTC
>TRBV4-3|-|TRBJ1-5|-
CASSQGIRQPQHF
TGCGCCAGCAGCCAGGGTATCAGACAGCCCCAGCATTTT
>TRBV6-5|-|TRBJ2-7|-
CASSHGGEQYF
TGTGCCAGCAGCCACGGGGGCGAGCAGTACTTC
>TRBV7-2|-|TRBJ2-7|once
CASSLGTAYEQYF
TGTGCCAGCAGCTTAGGGACAGCCTACGAGCAGTACTTC
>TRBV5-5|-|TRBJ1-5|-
CASSQISGASQPQHF
TGTGCCAGCAGCCAAATATCGGGGGCATCGCAGCCCCAGCATTTT
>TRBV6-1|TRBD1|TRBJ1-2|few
CASTPQGGSGYTF
TGTGCCAGCACCCCCCAGGGGGGCTCTGGCTACACCTTC
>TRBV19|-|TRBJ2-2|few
CASRPPGTRRNTGELFF
TGTGCCAGTCGACCCCCGGGCACCCGGCGGAACACCGGGGAGCTGTTTTTT
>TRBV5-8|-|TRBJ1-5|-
CASSSRADQPQHF
TGTGCCAGCAGCTCGAGGGCGGATCAGCCCCAGCATTTT
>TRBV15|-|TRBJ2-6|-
CATVNWGTSSGANVLTF
TGTGCCACGGTTAACTGGGGGACATCCTCTGGGGCCAACGTCCTGACTTTC
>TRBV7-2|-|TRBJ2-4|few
CASSLQESIQYF
TGTGCCAGCAGCCTGCAGGAGAGCATTCAGTACTTC
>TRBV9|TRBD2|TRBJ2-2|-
CASAREAGTGELFF
TGTGCCAGCGCCCGGGAGGCCGGCACCGGGGAGCTGTTTTTT
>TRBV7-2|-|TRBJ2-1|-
CAIDTGLGYNEQFF
TGTGCCATCGATACAGGGTTAGGGTACAATGAGCAGTTCTTC
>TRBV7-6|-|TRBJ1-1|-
CASSSGQNTEAFF
TGTGCCAGCAGCTCGGGACAGAACACTGAAGCTTTCTTT
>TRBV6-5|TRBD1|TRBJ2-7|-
CASSLPGQGYEQYF
TGTGCCAGTTCCCTCCCGGGACAGGGTTACGAGCAGTACTTC
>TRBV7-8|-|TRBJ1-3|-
CASSLRAGVSGNTIYF
TGTGCCAGCAGCTTGCGGGCAGGGGTTTCTGGAAACACCATATATTTT
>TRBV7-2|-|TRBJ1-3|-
CASSSVGTGGNTIYF
TGTGCCAGCAGCTCAGTTGGGACGGGGGGAAACACCATATATTTT
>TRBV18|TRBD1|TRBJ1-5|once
CASSPYRGHQPQHF
TGTGCCAGCTCACCTTACAGGGGCCATCAGCCCCAGCATTTT
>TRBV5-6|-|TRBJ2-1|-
CASISPRANEQFF
TGTGCCAGCATCTCCCCCCGGGCCAATGAGCAGTTCTTC
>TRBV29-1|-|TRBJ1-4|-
CSVEDGRTHNEKLFF
TGCAGCGTTGAAGATGGACGGACGCATAATGAAAAACTGTTTTTT
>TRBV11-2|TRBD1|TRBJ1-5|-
CASSLAGTGTQPQHF
TGTGCCAGCAGCTTGGCCGGGACAGGGACTCAGCCCCAGCATTTT
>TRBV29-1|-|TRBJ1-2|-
CSVEKGSANYGYTF
TGCAGCGTTGAAAAGGGCTCGGCTAACTATGGCTACACCTTC
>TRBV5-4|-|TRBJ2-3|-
CASSQPPLDTQYF
TGTGCCAGCAGCCAGCCACCGCTGGATACGCAGTATTTT
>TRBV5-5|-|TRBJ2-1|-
CASSLPNRNEQFF
TGTGCCAGCAGCCTCCCGAACCGCAATGAGCAGTTCTTC
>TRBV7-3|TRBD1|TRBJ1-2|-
CASSPWGQGSEGYTF
TGTGCCAGCAGCCCATGGGGACAGGGAAGTGAAGGCTACACCTTC
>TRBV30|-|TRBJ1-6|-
CAYRRPTGSPLHF
TGTGCCTACCGGCGGCCCACGGGTTCACCCCTCCACTTT
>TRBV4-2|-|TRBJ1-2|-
CASSQDRANYGYTF
TGTGCCAGCAGCCAAGATAGAGCTAACTATGGCTACACCTTC
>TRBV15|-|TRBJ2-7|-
CATASDISYEQYF
TGTGCCACAGCTAGCGACATCTCCTACGAGCAGTACTTC
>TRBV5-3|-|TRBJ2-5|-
CARSFGRTNRVYQETQYF
TGTGCCAGAAGCTTCGGACGGACGAACCGGGTTTACCAAGAGACCCAGTACTTC
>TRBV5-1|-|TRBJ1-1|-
CASSLQGGTEAFF
TGCGCCAGCAGCTTACAGGGTGGCACTGAAGCTTTCTTT
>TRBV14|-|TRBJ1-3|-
CASSLGQTSGNTIYF
TGTGCCAGCAGCCTCGGACAGACCTCTGGAAACACCATATATTTT
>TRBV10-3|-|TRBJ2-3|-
CAIQTTEGTDTQYF
TGTGCCATCCAGACGACGGAGGGGACAGATACGCAGTATTTT
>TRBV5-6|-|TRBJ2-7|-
CASTKDTGEQYF
TGTGCCAGCACCAAGGACACCGGCGAGCAGTACTTC
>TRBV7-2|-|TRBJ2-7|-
CASSLRGEQYF
TGTGCCAGCAGCTTAAGGGGCGAGCAGTACTTC
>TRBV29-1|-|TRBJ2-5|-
CSVDPAAQETQYF
TGCAGCGTTGATCCGGCAGCTCAAGAGACCCAGTACTTC
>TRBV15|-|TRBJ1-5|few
CATSRDRIQPQHF
TGTGCCACCAGCAGAGATCGAATACAGCCCCAGCATTTT
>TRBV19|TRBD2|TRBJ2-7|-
CASSVLGTSGVYEQYF
TGTGCCAGTAGCGTGCTTGGGACTAGCGGGGTCTACGAGCAGTACTTC
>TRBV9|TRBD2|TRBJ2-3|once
CASSETSGVTDTQYF
TGTGCCAGCAGCGAGACTAGCGGGGTCACAGATACGCAGTATTTT
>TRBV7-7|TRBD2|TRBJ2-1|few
CASSRFVGGGYEQFF
TGTGCCAGCTCCCGCTTTGTTGGGGGGGGATATGAGCAGTTCTTC
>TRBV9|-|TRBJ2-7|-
CASSVEQGYEQYF
TGTGCCAGCAGCGTAGAACAGGGCTACGAGCAGTACTTC
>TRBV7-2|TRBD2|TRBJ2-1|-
CASTASGGRNYNEQFF
TGTGCCAGCACCGCTAGCGGGGGCAGAAACTACAATGAGCAGTTCTTC